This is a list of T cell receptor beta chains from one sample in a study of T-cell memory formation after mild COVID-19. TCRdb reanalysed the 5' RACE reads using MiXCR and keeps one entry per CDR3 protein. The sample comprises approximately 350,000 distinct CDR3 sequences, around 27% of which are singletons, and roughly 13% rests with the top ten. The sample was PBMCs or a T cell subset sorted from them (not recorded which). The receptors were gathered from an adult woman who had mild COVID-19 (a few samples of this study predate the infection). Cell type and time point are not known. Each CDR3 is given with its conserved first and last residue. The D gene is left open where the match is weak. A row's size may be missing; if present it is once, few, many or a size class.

DNA: TGTGCCAGCGCAAACACTGAAGCTTTCTTT; CDR3: CASANTEAFF; V: TRBV18; size: few; D: -; J: TRBJ1-1
DNA: TGTGCCAGCAGTGGAGGATCGGTAGATACGCAGTATTTT; CDR3: CASSGGSVDTQYF; V: TRBV9; size: -; D: -; J: TRBJ2-3
DNA: TGTGCCAGCAGGGAGGGACAGGGCTTTTCCTACGAGCAGTACTTC; CDR3: CASREGQGFSYEQYF; V: TRBV6-5; size: -; D: TRBD1; J: TRBJ2-7
DNA: TGCAGCGTTGCTGGTCCGAGCTCCTACAATGAGCAGTTCTTC; CDR3: CSVAGPSSYNEQFF; V: TRBV29-1; size: few; D: -; J: TRBJ2-1
DNA: TGCGCCAGCAGCTATCTGGACCGCGCTTCCAGCGAGCAGTACTTC; CDR3: CASSYLDRASSEQYF; V: TRBV5-1; size: many; D: -; J: TRBJ2-7
DNA: TGTGCCAGCAGTTTTGGGACTAGCGGGGGGTACCAAGAGACCCAGTACTTC; CDR3: CASSFGTSGGYQETQYF; V: TRBV6-2/TRBV6-3; size: few; D: TRBD2; J: TRBJ2-5
DNA: TGCGCCAGCAGCCAGGACTCCACCTACGAGCAGTACTTC; CDR3: CASSQDSTYEQYF; V: TRBV5-1; size: -; D: -; J: TRBJ2-7
DNA: TGCGCCAGCAGCTCCGGCGGGGGCCCCCAGAACACTGAAGCTTTCTTT; CDR3: CASSSGGGPQNTEAFF; V: TRBV5-1; size: few; D: -; J: TRBJ1-1
DNA: TGTGCCAGCAGTTACTCGCAGACCTACACAGATACGCAGTATTTT; CDR3: CASSYSQTYTDTQYF; V: TRBV6-5; size: -; D: -; J: TRBJ2-3
DNA: TGTGCCAGCAGCGTAGTCGCGGGGACGGGGTGGACCGGGGAGCTGTTTTTT; CDR3: CASSVVAGTGWTGELFF; V: TRBV9; size: -; D: -; J: TRBJ2-2
DNA: TGTGCCAGCACCTTAGGGATTTTTGAAAACACCATATATTTT; CDR3: CASTLGIFENTIYF; V: TRBV12-3/TRBV12-4; size: -; D: -; J: TRBJ1-3
DNA: TGTGCCAGCGGCTTTTCGGTCTACTACGAGCAGTACTTC; CDR3: CASGFSVYYEQYF; V: TRBV27; size: -; D: -; J: TRBJ2-7
DNA: TGCAGTGCTAACACCCATAATCAGCCCCAGCATTTT; CDR3: CSANTHNQPQHF; V: TRBV20-1; size: -; D: -; J: TRBJ1-5
DNA: TGCAGCGTTGAAGAGTACGAGCAGTACTTC; CDR3: CSVEEYEQYF; V: TRBV29-1; size: -; D: -; J: TRBJ2-7
DNA: TGTGCCAGCAGTTCCTGGACAGGGGAACAAGAGACCCAGTACTTC; CDR3: CASSSWTGEQETQYF; V: TRBV27; size: -; D: TRBD1; J: TRBJ2-5
DNA: TGCGCCAGCAGCCAAGCCGCTAACAAAGGCGGTGAGCAGTTCTTC; CDR3: CASSQAANKGGEQFF; V: TRBV4-3; size: -; D: -; J: TRBJ2-1
DNA: TGTGCCAGCAGTTTACCCCTGGCGCGGGCTTTCTTT; CDR3: CASSLPLARAFF; V: TRBV28; size: -; D: -; J: TRBJ1-1
DNA: TGTGCCAGCAGCCCCCGGTTTTTAGCGGGGGACCGCACCGGGGAGCTGTTTTTT; CDR3: CASSPRFLAGDRTGELFF; V: TRBV11-2; size: few; D: TRBD2; J: TRBJ2-2
DNA: TGTGCCAGCAGCCAAGAGGGCGGTTCGGGGGTGGAGTACTTC; CDR3: CASSQEGGSGVEYF; V: TRBV7-9; size: few; D: -; J: TRBJ2-7
DNA: TGTGCCAGCAGCTTGCCAGCCAGGGTCACCGGCTACACCTTC; CDR3: CASSLPARVTGYTF; V: TRBV5-6; size: -; D: -; J: TRBJ1-2
DNA: TGTGCCAGCAGCCCGGGACTAGCGGGTAACTACGAGCAGTACTTC; CDR3: CASSPGLAGNYEQYF; V: TRBV3-1; size: -; D: TRBD2; J: TRBJ2-7
DNA: TGCGCCAGCAGCTTGACCGGGGAGGTCAACAATGAGCAGTTCTTC; CDR3: CASSLTGEVNNEQFF; V: TRBV5-1; size: few; D: -; J: TRBJ2-1
DNA: TGTGCCAGCAGCGGAGACAGGGTTAACTATGGCTACACCTTC; CDR3: CASSGDRVNYGYTF; V: TRBV9; size: few; D: TRBD1; J: TRBJ1-2
DNA: TGCGCCAGCAGTGATAGCGGGGGGCGGTATGAGCAGTTCTTC; CDR3: CASSDSGGRYEQFF; V: TRBV5-1; size: few; D: TRBD2; J: TRBJ2-1
DNA: TGTGCCAGCAGGACCACAGGGGGCTTCGCCGGGGAGCTGTTTTTT; CDR3: CASRTTGGFAGELFF; V: TRBV12-3/TRBV12-4; size: few; D: TRBD1; J: TRBJ2-2
DNA: TGCGCCAGCAGCCCCAGACAGGGACTAGGCGGGGAGCTGTTTTTT; CDR3: CASSPRQGLGGELFF; V: TRBV5-1; size: few; D: -; J: TRBJ2-2
DNA: TGCGCCAGCAGCTTGGAACAGTCCTACGAGCAGTACTTC; CDR3: CASSLEQSYEQYF; V: TRBV5-1; size: few; D: -; J: TRBJ2-7
DNA: TGCAGCGTACCGGGGACTAGCCACTACGAGCAGTACTTC; CDR3: CSVPGTSHYEQYF; V: TRBV29-1; size: -; D: TRBD2; J: TRBJ2-7
DNA: TGTGCCACCAGTGATCCACCCCGAGCCAAGACTAGCGGTTCCTCCTACAATGAGCAGTTCTTC; CDR3: CATSDPPRAKTSGSSYNEQFF; V: TRBV24-1; size: few; D: TRBD2; J: TRBJ2-1
DNA: TGTGCCACCGCATACGGGGTCGGGGAGACCCAGTACTTC; CDR3: CATAYGVGETQYF; V: TRBV24-1; size: -; D: -; J: TRBJ2-5
DNA: TGTGCCATCAGTGATCCGGGACAGGGGGCATTTCGAGAGACCCAGTACTTC; CDR3: CAISDPGQGAFRETQYF; V: TRBV10-3; size: -; D: TRBD1; J: TRBJ2-5
DNA: TGTGCCAGCAGCTCCCAGGGTCACTCGAACACTGAAGCTTTCTTT; CDR3: CASSSQGHSNTEAFF; V: TRBV7-9; size: -; D: -; J: TRBJ1-1
DNA: TGTGCCAGCAGCTTAGGGGGGCAGCAGTACTTC; CDR3: CASSLGGQQYF; V: TRBV7-2; size: -; D: -; J: TRBJ2-7
DNA: TGCGCCAGCAGCTTAGGGACTGAGAATCAGCCCCAGCATTTT; CDR3: CASSLGTENQPQHF; V: TRBV5-1; size: -; D: -; J: TRBJ1-5
DNA: TGTGCCAGCAGTTACGCGGATCCTGAGACCCAGTACTTC; CDR3: CASSYADPETQYF; V: TRBV6-6; size: -; D: -; J: TRBJ2-5
DNA: TGTGCCAGCAGTTACCCTAGCGGGGGCCTTGCCGGCGTCTACAATGAGCAGTTCTTC; CDR3: CASSYPSGGLAGVYNEQFF; V: TRBV6-5; size: few; D: TRBD2; J: TRBJ2-1
DNA: TGTGCCAGCAGAGGGCCTAAGGATGAAGCTTTCTTT; CDR3: CASRGPKDEAFF; V: TRBV5-5; size: few; D: -; J: TRBJ1-1
DNA: TGTGCCAGCAGCCCAGGGGGAGGACCGGAAGCTTTCTTT; CDR3: CASSPGGGPEAFF; V: TRBV9; size: -; D: TRBD1; J: TRBJ1-1
DNA: TGCAGCGCAAGCCCTAACACCGGGGAGCTGTTTTTT; CDR3: CSASPNTGELFF; V: TRBV29-1; size: -; D: -; J: TRBJ2-2
DNA: TGTGCCACCAGCGGACCGATCTCCTACGAGCAGTACTTC; CDR3: CATSGPISYEQYF; V: TRBV15; size: few; D: -; J: TRBJ2-7
DNA: TGTGCCAGCAGCAAAACTCCCCACCCCGGCACCGGGGAGCTGTTTTTT; CDR3: CASSKTPHPGTGELFF; V: TRBV21-1; size: -; D: -; J: TRBJ2-2
DNA: TGTGCCAGCAGCGCGAGGACTGGCGGGTACGAGCAGTACTTC; CDR3: CASSARTGGYEQYF; V: TRBV9; size: -; D: -; J: TRBJ2-7
DNA: TGTGCCAGCAGCCCCCCCTCAGGGGTTTCTAACACTGAAGCTTTCTTT; CDR3: CASSPPSGVSNTEAFF; V: TRBV7-9; size: -; D: -; J: TRBJ1-1
DNA: TGTGCCAGCTCACCCCCCGGGACTCTTACAGGCTACACCTTC; CDR3: CASSPPGTLTGYTF; V: TRBV18; size: -; D: -; J: TRBJ1-2
DNA: TGCGCCAGCAGCTTGGCTCGGCAGGGGACCGGGGAGCTGTTTTTT; CDR3: CASSLARQGTGELFF; V: TRBV5-1; size: few; D: -; J: TRBJ2-2
DNA: TGTGCCAGCAGTTACTTGGCGGGAGAGGCCTACGAGCAGTACTTC; CDR3: CASSYLAGEAYEQYF; V: TRBV6-5; size: few; D: TRBD2; J: TRBJ2-7
DNA: TGTGCCAGCACGAAATACGGGAGGCTACAAGAGACCCAGTACTTC; CDR3: CASTKYGRLQETQYF; V: TRBV12-3/TRBV12-4; size: few; D: TRBD2; J: TRBJ2-5
DNA: TGTGCCTGGAGCCAGGGACTAGCGGGAGAGACCCAGTACTTC; CDR3: CAWSQGLAGETQYF; V: TRBV30; size: few; D: TRBD2; J: TRBJ2-5
DNA: TGCAGTGCTAGAGCTTACGGGGGTGCCTACGAGCAGTACTTC; CDR3: CSARAYGGAYEQYF; V: TRBV20-1; size: -; D: -; J: TRBJ2-7
DNA: TGTGCCACCAGTGATCCAAACCTGCAATACAATGAGCAGTTCTTC; CDR3: CATSDPNLQYNEQFF; V: TRBV24-1; size: -; D: -; J: TRBJ2-1
DNA: TGCAGCGTTGAGACAAGGGGTGGGGACTATGGCTACACCTTC; CDR3: CSVETRGGDYGYTF; V: TRBV29-1; size: few; D: -; J: TRBJ1-2
DNA: TGTGCCAGCAGTTTAATTGGGGGGAACGCTGAAGCTTTCTTT; CDR3: CASSLIGGNAEAFF; V: TRBV12-3/TRBV12-4; size: -; D: -; J: TRBJ1-1
DNA: TGCAGTGCTAGAGATCCGTGGGGGGGAGGGCCAGAAAGTGAGCAGTTCTTC; CDR3: CSARDPWGGGPESEQFF; V: TRBV20-1; size: few; D: TRBD2; J: TRBJ2-1
DNA: TGTGCCAGCCTGGGAGCGGGAGAGCAGTTCTTC; CDR3: CASLGAGEQFF; V: TRBV12-3/TRBV12-4; size: -; D: TRBD2; J: TRBJ2-1
DNA: TGCAGTGCTGTCAAGGTGGGCATGAGGACAGATACGCAGTATTTT; CDR3: CSAVKVGMRTDTQYF; V: TRBV20-1; size: -; D: -; J: TRBJ2-3